The text below deals with one T cell receptor beta chain. Its specificity is unknown. The sample originates from a study of T cell responses to AZD1222 COVID-19 vaccine. General study findings and limits: Donors skewed white British and female; clonal diversity was possibly underestimated.

This CDR3 is 16 amino acids long. V dropped 0 bases and J dropped 6 bases, with 16 bases sitting between them. Germline values: CDR1 SGHNT, CDR2 YENEEA. Only in-frame clones appear in the TCRdb table, and some are missing; sequencing was by immunoSEQ multiplex PCR. Of 140,000 to 150,000 clones in the sample, 80% to 95% were seen once. This sample comprised peripheral blood, obtained on day 0 of AZD1222 vaccination. The J gene is TRBJ2-3, the V gene TRBV11-3; possible D gene TRBD2, 6 bases. The clonotype was recovered from an adult in good health. CDR3: CASSLDGTLRADTQYF. The CDR3 region has the DNA TGTGCCAGCAGCTTAGATGGGACTCTTCGGGCGGATACGCAGTATTTT.